Presented here are 27 T cell receptor beta chains from one specimen sequenced in a study of post-analysis software for immune sequencing data. Study-wide points: TRBV segments more frequent in patients than in controls numbered five and included TRBV5-6, TRBV5-1 and TRBV20-1.

These receptors have no identified antigens. Unique molecular identifiers were built into the TCR beta cDNA libraries. TCRdb passed the PCR reads through MiXCR, listing each CDR3 protein once. The data contain some 890,000 distinct CDR3 sequences, approximately 53% of them singletons. Sequencing input: blood. The receptors originated from a girl between 5 and 17 years old with multiple sclerosis.

This chain joins TRBV5-1 and TRBJ2-3, with 7 bases that match TRBD1. V lost 1 base to trimming and J lost 0 bases; unmatched junction nucleotides: 2. The CDR3 runs 15 residues. CDR1 is SGHRS and CDR2 is YFSETQ in the germline V gene. The CDR3 sequence: CASSLQDRSTDTQYF. In nucleotides, the CDR3 is TGCGCCAGCAGCTTGCAGGACAGGAGCACAGATACGCAGTATTTT.

The V and J genes are TRBV29-1 and TRBJ2-3; perhaps D is TRBD1 or TRBD2 (5 bases each). V was trimmed by 8 bases and J by 0 bases, leaving 18 bases between them. The CDR3 sequence is 15 residues long. Germline CDR1 reads SQVTM; CDR2 reads ANQGSEA. CDR3 sequence (DNA): TGCAGCATTCCCCGGGACCTCACTAGCACAGATACGCAGTATTTT. Residues: CSIPRDLTSTDTQYF.

The chain joins TRBV20-1 to TRBJ1-4, with a possible D match to TRBD1 (6 bases). The CDR3 has 13 residues. The germline CDR1 and CDR2 sequences are DFQATT and SNEGSKA (reference sequence). V was cut by 3 bases and J by 8 bases, with 13 bases left in between. The CDR3 nucleotides are TGCAGTGCTAGTCGGGGGCCTGGAGAAAAACTGTTTTTT. Its translation is CSASRGPGEKLFF.

This clonotype was seen a few times. This chain joins TRBV14 and TRBJ2-1; D not resolved. The CDR3 is 15 residues long. Germline CDR1 SGHDN, CDR2 FVKESK. Between the trimmed V and J ends, which lost 4 bases and 2 bases, there was a span of 12 bases. CDR3 nucleotides: TGTGCCAGCAGCCCCCCGGCCGACCCCTACAATGAGCAGTTCTTC. This sequence encodes CASSPPADPYNEQFF.

The V gene is TRBV7-9, the J gene TRBJ1-6; 7 bases agree with TRBD1. The CDR3 extends over 15 amino acids. With V trimmed by 5 bases and J by 12 bases, 13 bases remained unmatched. The germline V gene encodes CDR1 SEHNR and CDR2 FQNEAQ (reference sequence). In nucleotides, the CDR3 is TGTGCCAGCAGCGGAACAGGGGTCGCAGGGAAACCCCTCCACTTT. Translated: CASSGTGVAGKPLHF.

Worth noting for this clonotype: A clone one base away is much larger, so this may be a read error. The gene calls are TRBV20-1 and TRBJ2-1; TRBD2 aligns across 7 bases. The CDR3 sequence is 15 residues long. The germline gives CDR1 DFQATT, CDR2 SNEGSKA (reference sequence). In nucleotides, the CDR3 is TGCAGTACTAGTATGTGGGGGGACTACTACAATGAGCAGTTCTTC. Amino acids: CSTSMWGDYYNEQFF.

This clonotype was observed a handful of times. The chain has TRBV29-1 and TRBJ1-2; D perhaps matches TRBD1 (5 bases). The CDR3 has 11 residues. The V and J ends lost 4 bases and 11 bases respectively, with 14 bases between them. The V gene's germline CDR1 is SQVTM and CDR2 ANQGSEA. CDR3 loop: CSVGDLSRYTF. The DNA for the CDR3 is TGCAGCGTTGGGGACCTAAGTCGGTACACCTTC.

This sequence joins TRBV7-9 and TRBJ2-3; D unclear. Germline CDR1 reads SEHNR; CDR2 reads FQNEAQ (reference sequence). This CDR3 has 14 amino acids. Trimming left V 6 bases short and J 3 bases short, with 13 bases between. This CDR3 is CASSQGENTDTQYF. The CDR3 DNA is TGTGCCAGCAGTCAAGGAGAGAATACAGATACGCAGTATTTT.

This clonotype has a handful of counts. V usage is TRBV9 and J usage is TRBJ2-4; a weak D match, TRBD2 (6 bases). V gave up 2 bases and J gave up 13 bases, with 19 bases separating them. The CDR3 is 14 amino acids. CDR1 and CDR2 from the germline V gene are SGDLS and YYNGEE. CDR3 loop: CASSVEGGGKEQYF. Here the CDR3 DNA reads TGTGCCAGCAGCGTGGAGGGTGGGGGTAAGGAGCAGTACTTC.

The chain has TRBV25-1 and TRBJ2-7, with a possible D match to TRBD2 (5 bases). The germline V and J ends were trimmed by 3 bases and 2 bases, with 8 bases remaining between them. Per the germline V gene, CDR1 is MGHDK and CDR2 is SYGVNS. This CDR3 is built from 13 residues. The CDR3 reads CASSDGVAYEQYF. The CDR3 DNA reads TGTGCCAGCAGTGACGGGGTTGCCTACGAGCAGTACTTC.

This chain connects TRBV5-1 to TRBJ2-7; D may match TRBD1 or TRBD2 (5 bases each). Per the germline V gene, CDR1 is SGHRS and CDR2 is YFSETQ. V dropped 0 bases and J dropped 3 bases, with 10 bases sitting between them. CDR3 length equals 14 residues. Here the CDR3 DNA reads TGCGCCAGCAGCTTGGGGGACGGCGGCTACGAGCAGTACTTC. This codes for CASSLGDGGYEQYF.

The genes are TRBV20-1 and TRBJ1-1; no clear D. This CDR3 spans 15 amino acids. CDR1 DFQATT and CDR2 SNEGSKA come from the germline V gene (reference sequence). V was pared by 6 bases and J by 0 bases, with 17 bases between. The CDR3 coding sequence is TGCAGTGCACTTCGTGTTATGGCAATGAACACTGAAGCTTTCTTT. Translated: CSALRVMAMNTEAFF.

CDR3 sequence (DNA): TGCAGTGCTAGAGGCCCCCCCCCTCGCTCCTACAATGAGCAGTTCTTC. It encodes CSARGPPPRSYNEQFF. The rearrangement links TRBV20-1 to TRBJ2-1; no clear D. CDR1 and CDR2 (germline): DFQATT, SNEGSKA (reference sequence). V gave up 1 base and J gave up 0 bases, with 13 bases separating them. The CDR3 spans 16 residues.

The rearrangement uses TRBV14 and TRBJ2-3, with no clear D. Germline CDR1 SGHDN, CDR2 FVKESK. Between the trimmed V and J ends, which lost 1 base and 0 bases, there was a span of 17 bases. This CDR3 spans 18 amino acids. As DNA, the CDR3 is TGTGCCAGCAGCCAAGGTCCGAGGATTGGTCCAAGCACAGATACGCAGTATTTT. Translating it yields CASSQGPRIGPSTDTQYF.

V is TRBV7-6 and J is TRBJ2-5; D is undetermined. CDR3 length: 15 residues. In germline, CDR1 is SGHVS, CDR2 FNYEAQ. V was shortened by 5 bases and J by 11 bases, with 24 bases between the two germline ends. The DNA of the CDR3 is TGTGCCAGCAGCCCCGGACCATCCGCTAATTGTGAGCAGTACTTC. This encodes CASSPGPSANCEQYF.

This chain connects TRBV10-3 to TRBJ2-1, with D perhaps matching TRBD1 (7 bases). CDR1 ENHRY and CDR2 SYGVKD come from the germline V gene. Trimming cost V 10 bases and J 2 bases, with 12 bases left between them. The CDR3 length is 13 residues. CDR3 in DNA: TGTGCCACCAGGGGGGCTGCCTACAATGAGCAGTTCTTC. Encoded protein: CATRGAAYNEQFF.

The chain combines TRBV12-3 or TRBV12-4 with TRBJ2-1; no firm D call. V was pared by 7 bases and J by 9 bases, with 13 bases between. The CDR3 extends over 12 amino acids. Written as DNA, the CDR3 is TGTGCCAGCACTCGGGCCTCCGGTGAGCAGTTCTTC. It specifies CASTRASGEQFF.

This chain joins TRBV9 and TRBJ2-1; TRBD2 might be the D (6 bases). Germline CDR1 is SGDLS and CDR2 is YYNGEE. This CDR3 comprises 14 residues. The V end lost 4 bases, the J end lost 6 bases, and 14 bases lay between the germline ends. CDR3 amino acids: CASSSSGLPNEQFF. The DNA for the CDR3 is TGTGCCAGCAGCTCATCGGGACTCCCCAATGAGCAGTTCTTC.

The chain couples TRBV29-1 to TRBJ2-5; D gene ambiguous. Trimming left V 6 bases short and J 5 bases short, with 13 bases between. The CDR3 loop spans 12 amino acids. Germline V gene lookup returns CDR1 SQVTM and CDR2 ANQGSEA. CDR3 bases: TGCAGCGTCTCACTTATAGAGGAGACCCAGTACTTC. Its translation is CSVSLIEETQYF.

The V call is TRBV5-1, the J call TRBJ2-5; maybe TRBD2 (6 bases). The V gene lost 3 bases and the J gene lost 5 bases, with 14 bases spanning the gap. From germline, CDR1 is SGHRS and CDR2 YFSETQ. The CDR3 contains 14 residues. CDR3 in DNA: TGCGCCAGCAGCTCTCACGAAGGGAGGGAGACCCAGTACTTC. Translating it yields CASSSHEGRETQYF.

This clonotype was seen more than once but under ten times. This chain connects TRBV7-6 to TRBJ2-5; TRBD2 agrees at 9 bases. Per germline, CDR1 SGHVS and CDR2 FNYEAQ. The length of the CDR3 is 15 residues. V shed 2 bases, J shed 1 base, and the junction held 2 bases outside the gene matches. The CDR3 nucleotides are TGTGCCAGCAGCTTACTAGCGGGGACCCAAGAGACCCAGTACTTC. Its translation is CASSLLAGTQETQYF.

This clonotype has only a few counts. This chain connects TRBV29-1 to TRBJ2-1; D ambiguous. This CDR3 comprises 15 residues. The germline CDR1 and CDR2 sequences are SQVTM and ANQGSEA. The V gene lost 2 bases and the J gene lost 4 bases, with 15 bases spanning the gap. The CDR3 bases are TGCAGCGTTGAATTCCTAAACAGCAGATACAATGAGCAGTTCTTC. Amino acid sequence: CSVEFLNSRYNEQFF.

In this sample, this clonotype turned up once. The chain couples TRBV7-9 to TRBJ1-4; no clear D. V was shortened by 5 bases and J by 5 bases, with 12 bases between the two germline ends. The CDR3 has 14 residues. Germline values: CDR1 SEHNR, CDR2 FQNEAQ (reference sequence). This CDR3 is CASSPVRPNEKLFF. As DNA, the CDR3 is TGTGCCAGCAGCCCAGTCCGTCCCAATGAAAAACTGTTTTTT.

Note on this clonotype: An end of the junction does not agree with germline; a read error may underlie this. CDR3 nucleotides: TGTGCCAGCATGGGGCGGGGTGTCTCCTGCAATGAGCAGTTCTTC. This gives the protein CASMGRGVSCNEQFF. The rearrangement joins TRBV7-9 to TRBJ2-1; maybe TRBD2 (6 bases). Germline assignment: CDR1 SEHNR and CDR2 FQNEAQ (reference sequence). The CDR3 covers 15 residues.

This clonotype has more than one count but fewer than ten. The rearrangement joins TRBV4-1 to TRBJ2-7; D is unresolved. Germline CDR1 MGHRA, CDR2 YSYEKL. This CDR3 has 18 residues. Trimming pared 0 bases from V and 3 bases from J, leaving 21 bases between. CDR3 region: CASSQDPPGLRAIYEQYF. As DNA, the CDR3 is TGCGCCAGCAGCCAAGATCCCCCTGGGCTACGTGCTATCTACGAGCAGTACTTC.

The chain joins TRBV3-1 to TRBJ2-5, with TRBD1 matching 10 bases. The J call may not be correct, given that the DNA end is closer to TRBJ2-7. This CDR3 has 15 amino acids. The V gene's germline CDR1 is LGHDT and CDR2 YNNKEL (reference sequence). The CDR3: CASSQEGGTGDEQYF. Written as DNA, the CDR3 is TGTGCCAGCAGCCAAGAGGGAGGGACAGGGGACGAGCAGTACTTC.

This clonotype was detected once. The rearrangement links TRBV3-1 to TRBJ2-5; the D call may be TRBD1 or TRBD2 (5 bases each). Germline CDR1 reads LGHDT; CDR2 reads YNNKEL (reference sequence). The CDR3 is made up of 15 amino acids. V lost 4 bases to trimming and J lost 3 bases, with 15 bases between them. This CDR3 is CASSLRGPREETQYF. CDR3 sequence (DNA): TGTGCCAGCAGCCTTAGAGGGCCCAGGGAAGAGACCCAGTACTTC.